The rows below give T cell receptor beta chains drawn from one sample of a study of T cells after yellow fever vaccination. TCRdb re-called the 5' RACE reads with MiXCR, one entry per CDR3 protein. The sample yields about 580,000 distinct CDR3 sequences, roughly a sixth seen once. The sequenced sample was PBMCs, obtained less than 6 days after the first yellow fever vaccination. The receptors come from a man between 18 and 29 years old who received the YFV17D yellow fever vaccine. CDR3s leave out the opening cysteine and the closing phenylalanine or tryptophan. Fields, in order: V gene, CDR3 protein.

>TRBV5-1
ASSYRDSPQETQY
>TRBV5-1
ASSLVRDNTEAF
>TRBV2
ASSLQGEQY
>TRBV6-2/TRBV6-3
ASSPSGLTYEQY
>TRBV28
ASSSSGAKNIQY
>TRBV4-1
ASSQESRQGGAF
>TRBV4-1
ASSQLAGGTDTQY
>TRBV7-3
ASSQALNRVYNEQF
>TRBV29-1
SGSYSGGARSTDTQY
>TRBV15
ATSRGGGGKETQY
>TRBV20-1
SARDFGTVGRDNEQF
>TRBV5-4
ASSLGLGGETQY
>TRBV7-2
ASSLAGDTQRSQH
>TRBV6-2/TRBV6-3
ASSLVGGANVLT
>TRBV12-3/TRBV12-4
ASSPREGSPLH
>TRBV12-3/TRBV12-4
ASSLSGRPLGYT
>TRBV20-1
SARDLGGYEQY
>TRBV10-3
AIMGGISGGSTDTQY
>TRBV6-5
ASSYYSNTGELF
>TRBV15
ATSRNRHGAGTEAF
>TRBV7-6
ASSLGPSSNQPQH
>TRBV28
ASSSGHLYSYT
>TRBV6-2/TRBV6-3
ASKTTIGGSNQPQH
>TRBV20-1
SAKGHLNTDTQY
>TRBV20-1
SARDRASGDFSYEQY
>TRBV14
ASSPRWGGDGYT
>TRBV7-9
ATGLAGDNEQF
>TRBV6-5
ASSTSSGTELSEAF
>TRBV7-9
ASSPPGLAREETQY
>TRBV12-3/TRBV12-4
ASSLVRGSGYT
>TRBV5-1
ASSYWGQGLAGENIQY
>TRBV11-1
ASSLVGGRMNTEAF
>TRBV30
AWSVQEAAF
>TRBV29-1
SVEDAGEGETQY
>TRBV5-6
ASSNYGTGTATGQY
>TRBV7-9
ASSLVGQGATEAF
>TRBV7-9
ASSADRGAGMNTEAF
>TRBV7-9
ASSFVGAEEKTQY
>TRBV24-1
ATSDRTIDEQF
>TRBV12-3/TRBV12-4
ANALALNYGYT
>TRBV6-2/TRBV6-3
ASYRRAGTDTQY
>TRBV4-1
ASSQNDRDTGELF
>TRBV19
ASSRGTNSQPQH
>TRBV4-3
ASSNDYSNQPQH
>TRBV3-1
ASSQVKASGGVVNEQF
>TRBV6-2/TRBV6-3
ASSYLAGGFNEQF
>TRBV9
ASSPLEETQY